This entry concerns a single T cell receptor beta chain. Germline assignment: CDR1 KGHDR and CDR2 SFDVKD. V was pared by 8 bases and J by 4 bases, with 7 bases of the junction left unmatched. The CDR3 contains 14 residues. The data belong to a study of blood T cell repertoires in COVID-19. Source study methods: Counts of nucleated cells, estimated from reference gene primer amplification, were obtained. Produced via immunoSEQ multiplex PCR; TCRdb's table is partial and in-frame only. V, J and clone size are taken as reported in that table, and D and trimming were inferred from the DNA itself. The repertoire consists of around 200,000 clones, with about 83% occurring once and the leading ten covering 7% to 10%.

This TCR was sampled from a woman aged 45-59 years with acute or convalescent COVID-19. Sequenced input: peripheral blood. V gene TRBV24-1 combines with J gene TRBJ1-5; 7 nucleotides agree with TRBD1. The DNA for the CDR3 is TGTGCCACCATACCCGACAGGGAAAATCAGCCCCAGCATTTT. It translates to CATIPDRENQPQHF.